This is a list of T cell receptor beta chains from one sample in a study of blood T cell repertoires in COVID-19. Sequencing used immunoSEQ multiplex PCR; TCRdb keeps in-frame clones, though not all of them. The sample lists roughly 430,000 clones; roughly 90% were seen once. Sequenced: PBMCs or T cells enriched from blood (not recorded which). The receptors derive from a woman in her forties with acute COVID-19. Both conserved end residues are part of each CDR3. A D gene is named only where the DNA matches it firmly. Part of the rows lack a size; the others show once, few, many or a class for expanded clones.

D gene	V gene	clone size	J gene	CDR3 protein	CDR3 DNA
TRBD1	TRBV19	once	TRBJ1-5	CASSATGGNQPQHF	TGTGCCAGTAGTGCTACAGGGGGCAATCAGCCCCAGCATTTT
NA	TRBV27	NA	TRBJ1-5	CASSFSQGPQHF	TGTGCCAGCAGTTTCTCACAGGGTCCTCAGCATTTT
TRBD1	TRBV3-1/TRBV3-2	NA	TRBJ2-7	CASSLGQGRYEQYF	TGTGCCAGCAGCCTGGGACAGGGGAGATACGAGCAGTACTTC
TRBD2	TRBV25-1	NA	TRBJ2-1	CASSESGSSYNEQFF	TGTGCCAGCAGTGAAAGCGGGAGCTCCTACAATGAGCAGTTCTTC
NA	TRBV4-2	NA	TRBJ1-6	CASSQAGLSYNSPLHF	TGTGCCAGCAGCCAAGCCGGTCTCTCCTATAATTCACCCCTCCACTTT
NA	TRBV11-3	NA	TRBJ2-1	CASRQTPLDEQFF	TGTGCCAGCAGGCAGACTCCTCTCGATGAGCAGTTCTTC
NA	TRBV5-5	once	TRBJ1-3	CASSLATSPQAQGTIYF	TGTGCCAGCAGCTTGGCTACTTCCCCTCAGGCCCAGGGCACCATATATTTT
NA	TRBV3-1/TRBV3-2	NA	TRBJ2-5	CASSQGLAAWETQYF	TGTGCCAGCAGCCAAGGCCTAGCCGCGTGGGAGACCCAGTACTTC
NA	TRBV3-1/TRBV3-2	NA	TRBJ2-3	CASSQVAGFSTDTQYF	TGTGCCAGCAGCCAAGTGGCAGGGTTTAGCACAGATACGCAGTATTTT
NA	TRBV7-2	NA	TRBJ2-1	CASSQGVVTDEQFF	TGTGCCAGCAGCCAAGGGGTTGTGACCGATGAGCAGTTCTTC
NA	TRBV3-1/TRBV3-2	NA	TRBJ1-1	CASRWTRNTEAFF	TGTGCCAGCCGTTGGACACGGAACACTGAAGCTTTCTTT
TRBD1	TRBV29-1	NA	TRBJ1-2	CSVDRTGEDGYTF	TGCAGCGTTGACCGGACAGGGGAGGATGGCTACACCTTC
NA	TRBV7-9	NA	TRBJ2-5	CASSQQGSVRETQYF	TGTGCCAGCAGCCAACAGGGCAGCGTTCGAGAGACCCAGTACTTC
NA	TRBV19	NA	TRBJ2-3	CASSFRGTDTQYF	TGTGCCAGCAGTTTTCGGGGAACAGATACGCAGTATTTT
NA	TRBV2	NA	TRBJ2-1	CASSPNRVGGNEQFF	TGTGCCAGCAGCCCTAACAGGGTCGGCGGCAATGAGCAGTTCTTC
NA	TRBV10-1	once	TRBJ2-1	CASASLAPYNEQFF	TGCGCCAGCGCTTCCTTAGCCCCCTACAATGAGCAGTTCTTC
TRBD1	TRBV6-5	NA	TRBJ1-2	CASSLQGIDGYTF	TGTGCCAGCAGCCTACAGGGGATTGACGGCTACACCTTC
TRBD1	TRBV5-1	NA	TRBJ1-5	CASSLLGQNNQPQHF	TGCGCCAGCAGCTTGTTGGGACAGAACAATCAGCCCCAGCATTTT
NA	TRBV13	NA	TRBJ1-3	CASSLRSRSGNTIYF	TGTGCCAGCAGCTTGCGTAGCCGCTCTGGAAACACCATATATTTT
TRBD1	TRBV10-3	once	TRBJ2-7	CAISGRLPGQGGEQYF	TGTGCCATCAGTGGCAGACTACCGGGACAGGGCGGCGAGCAGTACTTC
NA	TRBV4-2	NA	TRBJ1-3	CASSQEFQNSGNTIYF	TGTGCCAGCAGCCAAGAATTCCAGAACTCTGGAAACACCATATATTTT
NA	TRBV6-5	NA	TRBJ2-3	CASSYTGVSTDTQYF	TGTGCCAGCAGTTATACCGGGGTGAGCACAGATACGCAGTATTTT
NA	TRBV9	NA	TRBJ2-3	CASSVAEGGQSDTQYF	TGTGCCAGCAGCGTAGCCGAGGGCGGGCAGTCAGATACGCAGTATTTT
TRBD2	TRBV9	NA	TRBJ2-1	CASSVALAGGEQFF	TGTGCCAGCAGCGTAGCACTAGCGGGGGGTGAGCAGTTCTTC
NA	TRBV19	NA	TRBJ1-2	CASSVNRGYTF	TGTGCCAGTAGTGTCAACAGAGGCTACACCTTC
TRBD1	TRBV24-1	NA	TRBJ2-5	CATSDRQGLETQYF	TGTGCCACCAGTGATAGACAGGGCTTAGAGACCCAGTACTTC
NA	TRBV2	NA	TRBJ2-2	CASSEYRATGELFF	TGTGCCAGCAGTGAGTACAGGGCCACCGGGGAGCTGTTTTTT
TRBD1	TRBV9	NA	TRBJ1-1	CASSLQGGNTEAFF	TGTGCCAGCAGCCTTCAGGGGGGAAACACTGAAGCTTTCTTT
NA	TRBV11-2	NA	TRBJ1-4	CASSGGINEKLFF	TGTGCCAGCAGCGGGGGGATAAATGAAAAACTGTTTTTT
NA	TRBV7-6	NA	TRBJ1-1	CASSSKSGGLGTEAFF	TGTGCCAGCAGCTCCAAAAGCGGGGGGCTAGGCACTGAAGCTTTCTTT
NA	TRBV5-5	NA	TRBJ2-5	CASSFRAAVQGAQYF	TGTGCCAGCAGCTTTCGGGCAGCCGTCCAAGGGGCCCAGTACTTC
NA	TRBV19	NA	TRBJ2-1	CASSGWRQSSYNEQFF	TGTGCCAGTAGTGGCTGGCGGCAGAGCTCCTACAATGAGCAGTTCTTC
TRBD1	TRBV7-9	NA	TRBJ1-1	CASGPTGAGTEAFF	TGTGCCAGCGGACCTACAGGGGCGGGCACTGAAGCTTTCTTT
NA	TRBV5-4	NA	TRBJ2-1	CASSLPGVNEQFF	TGTGCCAGCAGCTTGCCAGGGGTCAATGAGCAGTTCTTC
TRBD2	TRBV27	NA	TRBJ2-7	CASSLWRGGPNEQYF	TGTGCCAGCAGTTTATGGCGGGGGGGCCCCAACGAGCAGTACTTC
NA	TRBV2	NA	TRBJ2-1	CASTEGGDEQFF	TGTGCCAGCACCGAAGGGGGAGATGAGCAGTTCTTC
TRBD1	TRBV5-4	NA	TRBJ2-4	CASSLTGAYIQYF	TGTGCCAGCAGCTTGACAGGGGCGTACATTCAGTACTTC
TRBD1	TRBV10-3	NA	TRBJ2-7	CAISGQGEGEQYF	TGTGCCATCAGTGGACAGGGTGAGGGCGAGCAGTACTTC
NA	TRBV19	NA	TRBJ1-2	CASSPEAMSGYTF	TGTGCCAGTAGTCCAGAGGCTATGTCTGGCTACACCTTC
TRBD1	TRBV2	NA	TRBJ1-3	CARGTENSGNTIYF	TGTGCCAGAGGGACAGAAAACTCTGGAAACACCATATATTTT
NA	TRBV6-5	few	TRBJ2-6	CASLPPGANVLTF	TGTGCCAGCCTTCCTCCCGGGGCCAACGTCCTGACTTTC
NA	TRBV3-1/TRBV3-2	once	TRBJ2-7	CASSQSVYEQYF	TGTGCCAGCAGCCAATCAGTCTACGAGCAGTACTTC
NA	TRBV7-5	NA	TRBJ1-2	CARRGGDGYTF	TGTGCCAGAAGGGGGGGGGATGGCTACACCTTC
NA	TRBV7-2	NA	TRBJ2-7	CASSLVHGTTYEQYF	TGTGCCAGCAGCTTAGTCCACGGGACAACCTACGAGCAGTACTTC
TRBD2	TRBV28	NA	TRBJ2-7	CASSSPGLAGGGEQYF	TGTGCCAGCAGTTCACCGGGACTAGCGGGGGGCGGGGAGCAGTACTTC
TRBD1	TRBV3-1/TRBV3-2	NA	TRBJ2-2	CASSLGQGATGELFF	TGTGCCAGCAGCCTCGGACAGGGGGCCACCGGGGAGCTGTTTTTT
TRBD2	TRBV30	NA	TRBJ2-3	CAWRSGGGFTQYF	TGTGCCTGGAGGTCCGGGGGGGGTTTCACGCAGTATTTT
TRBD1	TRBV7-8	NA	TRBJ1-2	CASSLYRGDTNYGYTF	TGTGCCAGCAGCTTATACAGGGGCGATACTAACTATGGCTACACCTTC
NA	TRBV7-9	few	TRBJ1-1	CASSLDRDVAFF	TGTGCCAGCAGCTTAGACAGGGACGTGGCTTTCTTT
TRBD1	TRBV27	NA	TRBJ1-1	CASQTRAGGTLPAFF	TGTGCCAGCCAAACGCGGGCAGGGGGGACTTTACCAGCTTTCTTT
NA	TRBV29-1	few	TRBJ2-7	CSVYSTGLIHEQYF	TGCAGCGTCTACTCTACAGGGTTGATCCACGAGCAGTACTTC
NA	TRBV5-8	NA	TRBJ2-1	CASSLTRELWYNEQFF	TGTGCCAGCAGCTTAACTAGGGAGCTATGGTACAATGAGCAGTTCTTC